A selection of T cell receptor beta chains follows, all from one sample in a study of vaccination effects on CD4 cells after COVID-19. Only in-frame clones appear in the TCRdb table, and some are missing; sequencing was by immunoSEQ multiplex PCR. The sample includes 65,000 to 75,000 clones, around 70% of them seen just once. These receptors' targets are unknown. Sequences were derived from CD4+ T cells from PBMCs cultured with HCoV-229E spike peptides, sampled after COVID-19 vaccination. Receptors were obtained from a human donor who received a COVID-19 vaccine. The conserved cysteine and the conserved F or W are not part of the CDR3 here.

j_call | v_call | cdr3_length | cdr3_aa
TRBJ1-2 | TRBV27 | 11 | ASTGQGLEGYT
TRBJ2-5 | TRBV5-1 | 13 | ASSLLGTVQETQY
TRBJ2-1 | TRBV10-3 | 12 | AISESDLYNEQF
TRBJ1-2 | TRBV6-6 | 14 | ASSYLTGLTNYGYT
TRBJ1-2 | TRBV4-1 | 13 | ASSQTGHSTYGYT
TRBJ2-6 | TRBV5-5 | 17 | ASSSAHRGRLSGANVLT
TRBJ1-1 | TRBV18 | 12 | ASSPSGGRYEAF
TRBJ1-2 | TRBV5-5 | 11 | ASSLGGTSGYT
TRBJ1-1 | TRBV5-8 | 12 | ASSLGMGRTEAF
TRBJ1-3 | TRBV3-1/TRBV3-2 | 12 | ASSPSHSGNTIY
TRBJ2-2 | TRBV6-2/TRBV6-3 | 13 | ASSSLDIPTGELF
TRBJ2-3 | TRBV11-2 | 13 | ASSLNEAPGDTQY
TRBJ2-3 | TRBV10-2 | 18 | ASSESWGGGVLLGTDTQY
TRBJ2-3 | TRBV7-8 | 16 | ASSQTGRGVFGTDTQY
TRBJ2-2 | TRBV2 | 14 | ASSDSGEKPTGELF
TRBJ2-5 | TRBV12-5 | 12 | ASGPGTSRETQY
TRBJ1-3 | TRBV27 | 14 | ASSRIPDSSGNTIY
TRBJ1-1 | TRBV6-4 | 10 | ASRRSNTEAF
TRBJ2-3 | TRBV7-9 | 12 | ASSLGQGLQSQY